What follows is one T cell receptor (beta chain) and its context. This clonotype showed up just a few times. Its antigen is not yet known. Base qualities were left out, and no much larger clone turns up one base away. TCR beta CDR3 regions were amplified from RNA transcripts. The TCR CDR3 was subjected to a first round of RT-PCR using the HTBI primer set and the Qiagen OneStep RT-PCR kit. The libraries were constructed in a second round of multiplex PCR and then size-selected and purified. Libraries were sequenced paired-end with 100 bp reads on an Illumina HiSeq2000. In the authors' own workflow: SOAPnuke was used to process the raw data, with reads discarded if the reads contained adapters or uncalled bases, had a mean Phred below 15, or lacked an exact constant-primer or identifier match. COPE v1.2.5 was used to merge high-quality paired reads, and clonotypes were defined as unique nucleotide sequences. MiTCR v1.1 was used to align the clonotypes against IMGT TRBV, TRBD and TRBJ reference segments. The analysis was restricted to V-J combinations with a frequency above 0.0001, which together covered 99.2% of the repertoires. The TCS score was defined as F50 (clonal expansion) divided by E x V (chaos), with BLOSUM62-based TCRdist calculated between CDR3 peptides within each V-J. Welch's t-statistics and random forest reduced around 550 V-J features to 13, which were used in a naive Bayes classifier (R e1071). TCRdb passed the public sequencing reads through fastp at Q25 and MiXCR, retaining productive beta sequences. CDR3 protein duplicates are merged, each entry listing the most common genes and DNA. In this record, the V and J calls reflect TCRdb's handling and not the investigators' own analysis. For this sample the table gives fewer than 400,000 distinct CDR3 sequences, of which over 12% were detected only once. The ten most abundant clones make up around 27% of the sample.

This entry belongs to a study of T cells in Graves' hyperthyroidism and ophthalmopathy (dated by TCRdb to about 2019). Looking at the study overall: Peripheral blood was sampled at the time of initial diagnosis, prior to any treatment. To identify TCR V-J signatures that set the groups apart, the researchers used a discovery cohort of about a hundred patients, made up of around 42 with Graves' ophthalmopathy and some 55 with stable Graves' hyperthyroidism. Whether ophthalmopathy could be predicted prospectively was tested in an independent validation cohort made up of under 20 hyperthyroidism patients plus 17 patients who later progressed to ophthalmopathy. The approximately 100 discovery patients were divided at random into training and test sets in a 7:3 ratio. Thyroid tissue and blood T-cell repertoires from roughly 6 Graves' hyperthyroidism patients were also compared in the study. After sampling, hyperthyroidism patients received methimazole starting at 30 mg daily, and ophthalmopathy patients received high-dose intravenous methylprednisolone. The paper reports TCR Vbeta CDR3 sequencing of fewer than 150 peripheral blood samples: fewer than 50 ophthalmopathy, roughly 74 hyperthyroidism and approximately 17 progressor patients. Points the paper makes about the study in general: Blood samples also contained most of the expanded thyroid clonotypes (frequency above 0.001), which suggests that blood repertoires may reflect thyroid immune responses. No statistical method was used to fix the sample size in advance, and group allocation was not hidden from the investigators. In validation, the model predicted progression to ophthalmopathy a median of around 6.5 months before onset, with 65% to 71% sensitivity and 72.22% specificity. In cross-validation, a model built on a 13 V-J signature told ophthalmopathy apart from stable hyperthyroidism with 87.88% sensitivity and around 83% specificity, and in testing the same model reached 80%/75%.

There are 20 amino acids in the CDR3, from cysteine to phenylalanine inclusive. Of the read, only the CDR3 DNA is kept; its 60 bases are in frame from base 1. CDR1 is given as WSHSY and CDR2 as SAAADI, both from the germline V gene. Trimming leaves V shorter by 11 bases and J shorter by 0 bases, with the junction holding 22 bases beyond the gene matches. In the ophthalmopathy patients, disease was moderately to severely active, with a Clinical Activity Score of 3 or more, a NOSPECS grade of 4 or more, and a duration of less than 3 months. Exclusion was applied to patients with uncontrolled infections, other autoimmune diseases, pregnancy or lactation. Diagnoses were established on the basis of clinical symptoms, serum thyroxine and TRAb, thyroid ultrasound, and orbital computed tomography. PBMCs were separated from under 12 ml of fresh peripheral blood using Ficoll-Paque density gradient centrifugation. Total RNA was extracted using Trizol reagent, and RNA quality was assessed on an Agilent 2100 Bioanalyzer.

Sequenced material: blood. This receptor chain uses TRBV10-2 and TRBJ2-3, and 11 junction bases match TRBD2. The source of this sequence is a man over 45 with Graves' ophthalmopathy. The CDR3 reads CAGKPSKTSGDSNSTDTQYF. The sequenced DNA is TGCGCCGGCAAACCATCCAAGACTAGCGGGGATTCAAATAGCACAGATACGCAGTATTTT.